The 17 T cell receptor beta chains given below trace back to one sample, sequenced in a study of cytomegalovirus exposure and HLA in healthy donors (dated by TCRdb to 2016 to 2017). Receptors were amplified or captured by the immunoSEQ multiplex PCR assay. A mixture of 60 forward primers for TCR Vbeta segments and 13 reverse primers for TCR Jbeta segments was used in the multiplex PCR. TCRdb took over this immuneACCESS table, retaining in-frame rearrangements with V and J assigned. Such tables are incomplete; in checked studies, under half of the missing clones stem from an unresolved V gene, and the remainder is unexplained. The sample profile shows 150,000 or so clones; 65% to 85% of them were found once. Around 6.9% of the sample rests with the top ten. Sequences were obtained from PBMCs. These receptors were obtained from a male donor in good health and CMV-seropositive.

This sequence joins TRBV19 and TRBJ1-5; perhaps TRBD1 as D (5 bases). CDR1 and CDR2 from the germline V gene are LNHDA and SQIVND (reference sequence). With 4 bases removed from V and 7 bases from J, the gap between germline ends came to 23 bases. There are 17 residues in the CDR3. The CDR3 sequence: CASSNPREGGDRQPQHF. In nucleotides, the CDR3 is TGTGCCAGTAGTAACCCCCGGGAGGGAGGGGATCGACAGCCCCAGCATTTT.

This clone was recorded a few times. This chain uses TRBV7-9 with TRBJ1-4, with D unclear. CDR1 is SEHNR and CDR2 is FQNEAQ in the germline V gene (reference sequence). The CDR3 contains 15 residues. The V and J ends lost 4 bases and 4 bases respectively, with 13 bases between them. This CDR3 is CASSSPGGNNEKLFF. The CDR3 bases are TGTGCCAGCAGCTCCCCCGGCGGGAATAATGAAAAACTGTTTTTT. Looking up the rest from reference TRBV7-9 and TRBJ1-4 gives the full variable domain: DTGVSQNPRHKITKRGQNVTFRCDPISEHNRLYWYRQTLGQGPEFLTYFQNEAQLEKSRLLSDRFSAERPKGSFSTLEIQRTEQGDSAMYLCASSSPGGNNEKLFFGSGTQLSVL.

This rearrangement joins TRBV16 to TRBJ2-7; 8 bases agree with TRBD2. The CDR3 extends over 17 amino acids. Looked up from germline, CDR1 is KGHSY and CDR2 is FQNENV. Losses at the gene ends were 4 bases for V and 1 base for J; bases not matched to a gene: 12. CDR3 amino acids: CASSRPSNLAGSYEQYF. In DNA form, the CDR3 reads TGTGCCAGCAGCCGACCCTCGAACCTAGCGGGTTCCTACGAGCAGTACTTC.

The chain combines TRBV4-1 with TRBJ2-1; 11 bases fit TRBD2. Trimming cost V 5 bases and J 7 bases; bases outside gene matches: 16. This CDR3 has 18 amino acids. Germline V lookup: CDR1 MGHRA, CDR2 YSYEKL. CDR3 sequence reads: CASSKPPKLAGEVNEQFF. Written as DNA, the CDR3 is TGCGCCAGCAGCAAGCCACCCAAACTAGCGGGAGAGGTAAATGAGCAGTTCTTC.

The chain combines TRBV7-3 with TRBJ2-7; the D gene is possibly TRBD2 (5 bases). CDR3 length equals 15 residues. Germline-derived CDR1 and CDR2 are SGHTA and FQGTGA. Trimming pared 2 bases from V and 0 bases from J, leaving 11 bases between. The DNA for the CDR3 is TGTGCCAGCAGCTTAGAAGCGGCTCCCTCCTACGAGCAGTACTTC. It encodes CASSLEAAPSYEQYF.

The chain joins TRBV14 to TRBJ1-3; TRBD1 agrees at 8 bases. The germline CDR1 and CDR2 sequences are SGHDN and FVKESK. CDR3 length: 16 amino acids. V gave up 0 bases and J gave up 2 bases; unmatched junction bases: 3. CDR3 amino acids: CASSQDPGGPGNTIYF. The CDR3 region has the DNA TGTGCCAGCAGCCAAGATCCAGGGGGCCCTGGAAACACCATATATTTT.

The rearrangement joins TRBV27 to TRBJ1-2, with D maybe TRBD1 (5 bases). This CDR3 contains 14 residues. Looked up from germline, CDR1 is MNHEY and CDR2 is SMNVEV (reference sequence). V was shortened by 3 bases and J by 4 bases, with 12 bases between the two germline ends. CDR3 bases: TGTGCCAGCAGTTTGGGCAGGGCGGTCTATGGCTACACCTTC. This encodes CASSLGRAVYGYTF.

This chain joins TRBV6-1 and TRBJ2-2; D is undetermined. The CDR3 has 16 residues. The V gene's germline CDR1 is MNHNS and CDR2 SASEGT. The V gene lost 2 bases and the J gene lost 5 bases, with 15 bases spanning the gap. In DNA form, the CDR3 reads TGTGCCAGCAGTGAAAGCCCCCCGACTGGGACCGGGGAGCTGTTTTTT. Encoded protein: CASSESPPTGTGELFF.

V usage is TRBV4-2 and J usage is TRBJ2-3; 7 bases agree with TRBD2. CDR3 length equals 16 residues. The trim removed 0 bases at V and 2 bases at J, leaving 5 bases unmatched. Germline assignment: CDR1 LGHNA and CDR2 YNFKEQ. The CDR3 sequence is CASSQEPGGYTDTQYF. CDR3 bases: TGTGCCAGCAGCCAAGAGCCGGGGGGTTACACAGATACGCAGTATTTT.

CDR3 residues: CASSAAGQGRTEAFF. The CDR3 DNA follows: TGCGCCAGCAGCGCGGCGGGACAGGGTAGGACTGAAGCTTTCTTT. This chain links TRBV5-1 with TRBJ1-1; the match to TRBD1 covers 9 bases. V dropped 4 bases and J dropped 5; count of bases not matched to a gene: 9. CDR1 SGHRS and CDR2 YFSETQ come from the germline V gene. The CDR3 consists of 15 residues.

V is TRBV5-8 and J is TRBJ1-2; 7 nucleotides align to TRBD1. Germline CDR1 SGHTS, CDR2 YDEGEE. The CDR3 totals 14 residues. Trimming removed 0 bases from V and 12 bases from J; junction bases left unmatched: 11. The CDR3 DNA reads TGTGCCAGCAGCTTGGCCGTGGCACAGGGGCTTCACACCTTC. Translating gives CASSLAVAQGLHTF.

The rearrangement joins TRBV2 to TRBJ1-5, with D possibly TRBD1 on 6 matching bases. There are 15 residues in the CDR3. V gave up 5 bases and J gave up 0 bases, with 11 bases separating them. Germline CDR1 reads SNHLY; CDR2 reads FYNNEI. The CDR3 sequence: CASSLQGISNQPQHF. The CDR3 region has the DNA TGTGCCAGCAGTTTACAGGGTATTAGCAATCAGCCCCAGCATTTT.

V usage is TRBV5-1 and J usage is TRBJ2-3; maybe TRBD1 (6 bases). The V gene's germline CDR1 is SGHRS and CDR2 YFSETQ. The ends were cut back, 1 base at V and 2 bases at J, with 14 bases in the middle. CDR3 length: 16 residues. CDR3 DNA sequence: TGCGCCAGCAGCTTGCTAGGGGGTCACCCCACAGATACGCAGTATTTT. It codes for CASSLLGGHPTDTQYF.

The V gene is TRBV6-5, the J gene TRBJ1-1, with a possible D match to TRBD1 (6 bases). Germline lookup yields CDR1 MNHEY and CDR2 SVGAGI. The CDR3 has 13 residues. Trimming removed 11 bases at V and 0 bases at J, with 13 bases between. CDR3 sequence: CAAGATLNTEAFF. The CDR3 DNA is TGTGCCGCGGGGGCGACCCTGAACACTGAAGCTTTCTTT.

The CDR3 sequence is CASSLGSGSSSYNEQFF. The DNA of the CDR3 is TGTGCCAGCAGCTTAGGTAGCGGCTCCTCCTCCTACAATGAGCAGTTCTTC. This chain links TRBV7-9 with TRBJ2-1; possible D gene TRBD2, 6 bases. CDR3 size: 17 residues. Germline V gene lookup returns CDR1 SEHNR and CDR2 FQNEAQ (reference sequence). Trimming removed 1 base at V and 0 bases at J, with 13 bases between.

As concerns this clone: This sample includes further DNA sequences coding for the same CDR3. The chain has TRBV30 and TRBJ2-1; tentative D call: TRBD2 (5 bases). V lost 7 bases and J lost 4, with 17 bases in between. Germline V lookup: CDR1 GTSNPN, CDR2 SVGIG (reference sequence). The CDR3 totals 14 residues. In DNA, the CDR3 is TGTGCCTCCCAGGCAAAAGCGGCATACAATGAGCAGTTCTTC. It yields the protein CASQAKAAYNEQFF.

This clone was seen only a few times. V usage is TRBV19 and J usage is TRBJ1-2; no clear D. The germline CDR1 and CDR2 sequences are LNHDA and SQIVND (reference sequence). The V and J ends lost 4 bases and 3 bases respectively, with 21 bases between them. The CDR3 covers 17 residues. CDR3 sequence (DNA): TGTGCCAGTAGTAGCCTCACGATTTTAGGGAGGGACTATGGCTACACCTTC. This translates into CASSSLTILGRDYGYTF.